The clone carrying this T cell receptor (beta chain) came up once. The antigen is unknown. The sample comes from a study of beta chain features in type 1 diabetes. What was sequenced were expressed TCRB transcripts, since all of the isolated RNA had been reverse transcribed. The assay was immunoSEQ multiplex PCR, and TCRdb's table has in-frame clones only and misses some. Of 95,000 to 150,000 clones listed, over 15% are singletons. Study results and limitations: Patients with Type 1 diabetes showed moderately but significantly shorter TCRB CDR3s in all four CD4+ subsets.

The V and J ends lost 4 bases and 8 bases, in that order; junction bases with no gene match: 6. This CDR3 region has 13 residues. Germline values: CDR1 SGHNT, CDR2 YYREEE (reference sequence). The specimen was central memory CD4+ T cells from blood. The origin of this receptor is a man aged 25-45 years with type 1 diabetes. The rearrangement uses TRBV5-4 and TRBJ2-4, with TRBD1 identical over 7 bases. The CDR3 region is CASSQDQGDIQYF. CDR3 in DNA: TGTGCCAGCAGCCAAGATCAGGGGGACATTCAGTACTTC.